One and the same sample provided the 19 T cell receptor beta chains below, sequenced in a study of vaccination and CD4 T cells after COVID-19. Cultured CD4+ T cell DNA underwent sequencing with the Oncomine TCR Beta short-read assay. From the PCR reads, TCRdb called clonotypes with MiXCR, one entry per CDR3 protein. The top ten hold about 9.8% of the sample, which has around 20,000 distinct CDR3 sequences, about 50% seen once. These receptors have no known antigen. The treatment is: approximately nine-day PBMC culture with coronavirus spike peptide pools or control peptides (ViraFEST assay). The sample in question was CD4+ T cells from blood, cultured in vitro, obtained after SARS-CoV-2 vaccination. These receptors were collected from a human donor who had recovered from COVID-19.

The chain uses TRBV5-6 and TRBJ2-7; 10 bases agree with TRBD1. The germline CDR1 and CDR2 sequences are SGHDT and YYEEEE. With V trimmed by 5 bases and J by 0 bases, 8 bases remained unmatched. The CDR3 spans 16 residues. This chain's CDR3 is CASRGGTGANSYEQYF. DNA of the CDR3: TGTGCCAGCAGGGGCGGGACAGGGGCCAACTCCTACGAGCAGTACTTC.

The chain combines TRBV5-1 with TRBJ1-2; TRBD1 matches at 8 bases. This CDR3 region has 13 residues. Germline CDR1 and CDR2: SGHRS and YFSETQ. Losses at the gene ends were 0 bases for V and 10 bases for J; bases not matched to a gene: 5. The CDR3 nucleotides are TGCGCCAGCAGCTTGGGGGTGGACAGGGACTACACCTTC. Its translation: CASSLGVDRDYTF.

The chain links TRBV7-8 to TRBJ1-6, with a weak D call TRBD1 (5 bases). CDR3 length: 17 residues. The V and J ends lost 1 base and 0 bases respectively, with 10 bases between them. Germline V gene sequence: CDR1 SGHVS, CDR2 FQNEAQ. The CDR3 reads CASSLGRGGSYNSPLHF. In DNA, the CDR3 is TGTGCCAGCAGCTTAGGTCGCGGGGGCTCCTATAATTCACCCCTCCACTTT.

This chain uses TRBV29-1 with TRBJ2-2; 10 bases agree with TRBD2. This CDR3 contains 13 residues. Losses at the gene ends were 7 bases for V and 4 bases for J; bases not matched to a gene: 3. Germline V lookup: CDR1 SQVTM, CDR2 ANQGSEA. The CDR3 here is CSARTSGTGELFF. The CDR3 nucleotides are TGCAGCGCTCGGACTAGCGGCACCGGGGAGCTGTTTTTT.

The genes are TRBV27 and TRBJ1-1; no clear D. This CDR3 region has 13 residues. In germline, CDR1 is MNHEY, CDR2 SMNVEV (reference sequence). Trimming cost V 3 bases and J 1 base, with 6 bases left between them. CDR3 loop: CASSFIGNTEAFF. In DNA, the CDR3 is TGTGCCAGCAGTTTCATAGGGAACACTGAAGCTTTCTTT.

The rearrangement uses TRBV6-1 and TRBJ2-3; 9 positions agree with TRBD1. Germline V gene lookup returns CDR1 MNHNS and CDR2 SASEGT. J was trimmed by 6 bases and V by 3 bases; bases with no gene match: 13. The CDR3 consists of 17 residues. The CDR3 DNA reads TGTGCCAGCAGTGATACAGGACAGGGGAGGTCCAGGGATACGCAGTATTTT. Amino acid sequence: CASSDTGQGRSRDTQYF.

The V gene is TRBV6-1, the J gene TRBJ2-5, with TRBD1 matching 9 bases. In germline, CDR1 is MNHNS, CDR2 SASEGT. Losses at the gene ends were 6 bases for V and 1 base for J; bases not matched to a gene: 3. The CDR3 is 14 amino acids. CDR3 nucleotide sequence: TGTGCCAGCAGGGGGACAGGGCCCCAAGAGACCCAGTACTTC. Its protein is CASRGTGPQETQYF.

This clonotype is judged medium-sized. CDR3 loop: CASSLQGTEAFF. The CDR3 DNA sequence: TGTGCCAGCAGTTTACAGGGAACTGAAGCTTTCTTT. The V and J genes are TRBV28 and TRBJ1-1; weak D call: TRBD1 (5 bases). There are 12 residues in the CDR3. CDR1 is MDHEN and CDR2 is SYDVKM in the germline V gene. V shed 2 bases and J shed 5 bases, with 6 bases lying between them.

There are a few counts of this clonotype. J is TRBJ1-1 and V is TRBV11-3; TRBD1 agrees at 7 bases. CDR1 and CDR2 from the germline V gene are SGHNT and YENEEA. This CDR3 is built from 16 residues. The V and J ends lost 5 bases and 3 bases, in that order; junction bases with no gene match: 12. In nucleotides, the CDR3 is TGTGCCAGCAGCCTCAAGACAGGGTCGTTGGACACTGAAGCTTTCTTT. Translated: CASSLKTGSLDTEAFF.

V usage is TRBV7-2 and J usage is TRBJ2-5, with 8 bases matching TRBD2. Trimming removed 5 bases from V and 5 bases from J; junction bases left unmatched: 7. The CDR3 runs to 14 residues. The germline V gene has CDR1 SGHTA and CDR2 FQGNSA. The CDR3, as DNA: TGTGCCAGCAGCCCCTCCGGGGGGGAGGAGACCCAGTACTTC. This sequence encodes CASSPSGGEETQYF.

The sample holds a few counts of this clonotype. The CDR3 here is CASETGGNQPQHF. CDR3 bases: TGTGCCAGTGAGACAGGGGGCAATCAGCCCCAGCATTTT. The J gene is TRBJ1-5, the V gene TRBV19; TRBD1 agrees at 8 bases. The germline CDR1 and CDR2 sequences are LNHDA and SQIVND (reference sequence). Trimming took 8 bases from V and 2 from J; bases not matched to a gene: 2. The CDR3 spans 13 residues.

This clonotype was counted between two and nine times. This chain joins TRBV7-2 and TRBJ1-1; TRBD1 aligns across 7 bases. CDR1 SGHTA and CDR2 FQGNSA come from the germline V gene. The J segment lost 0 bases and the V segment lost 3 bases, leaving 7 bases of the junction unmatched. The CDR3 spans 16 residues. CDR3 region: CASSFDRAGVNTEAFF. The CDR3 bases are TGTGCCAGCAGCTTCGACAGGGCAGGTGTGAACACTGAAGCTTTCTTT.

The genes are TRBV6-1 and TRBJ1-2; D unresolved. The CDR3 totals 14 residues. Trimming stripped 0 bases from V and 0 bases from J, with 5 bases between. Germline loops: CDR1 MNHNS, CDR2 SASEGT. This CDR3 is CASSEAATNYGYTF. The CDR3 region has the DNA TGTGCCAGCAGTGAAGCCGCTACTAACTATGGCTACACCTTC.

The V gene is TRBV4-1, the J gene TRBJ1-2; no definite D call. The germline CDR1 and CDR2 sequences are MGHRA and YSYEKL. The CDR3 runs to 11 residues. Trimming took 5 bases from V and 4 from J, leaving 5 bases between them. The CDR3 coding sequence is TGCGCCAGCAGCGACGTCTATGGCTACACCTTC. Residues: CASSDVYGYTF.

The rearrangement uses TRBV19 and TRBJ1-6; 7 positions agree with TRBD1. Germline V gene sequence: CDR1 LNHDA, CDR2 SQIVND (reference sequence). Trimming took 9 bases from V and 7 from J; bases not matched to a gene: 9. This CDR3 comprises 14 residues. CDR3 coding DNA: TGTGCCAGCAGAAACAGGGGTGGCAATTCACCCCTCCACTTT. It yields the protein CASRNRGGNSPLHF. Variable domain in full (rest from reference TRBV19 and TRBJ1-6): DGGITQSPKYLFRKEGQNVTLSCEQNLNHDAMYWYRQDPGQGLRLIYYSQIVNDFQKGDIAEGYSVSREKKESFPLTVTSAQKNPTAFYLCASRNRGGNSPLHFGNGTRLTVT.

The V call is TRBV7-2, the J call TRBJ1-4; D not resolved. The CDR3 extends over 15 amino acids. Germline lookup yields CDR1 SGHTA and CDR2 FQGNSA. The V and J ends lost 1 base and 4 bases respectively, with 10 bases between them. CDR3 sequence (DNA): TGTGCCAGCAGCTTAGGGGGTGTCCGTAATGAAAAACTGTTTTTT. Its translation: CASSLGGVRNEKLFF.

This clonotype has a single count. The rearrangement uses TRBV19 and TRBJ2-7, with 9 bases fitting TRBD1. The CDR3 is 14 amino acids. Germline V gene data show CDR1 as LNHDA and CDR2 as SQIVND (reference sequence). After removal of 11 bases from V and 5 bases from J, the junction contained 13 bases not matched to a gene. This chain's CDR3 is CARRHRGHCNEQYF. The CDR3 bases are TGTGCCCGCCGTCACAGGGGGCATTGCAACGAGCAGTACTTC.

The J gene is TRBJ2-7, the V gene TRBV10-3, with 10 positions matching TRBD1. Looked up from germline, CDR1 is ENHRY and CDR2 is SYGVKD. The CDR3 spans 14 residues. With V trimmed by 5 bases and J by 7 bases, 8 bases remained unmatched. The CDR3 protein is CAISITTGGREQYF. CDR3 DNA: TGTGCCATCAGTATAACGACAGGGGGCCGGGAGCAGTACTTC.

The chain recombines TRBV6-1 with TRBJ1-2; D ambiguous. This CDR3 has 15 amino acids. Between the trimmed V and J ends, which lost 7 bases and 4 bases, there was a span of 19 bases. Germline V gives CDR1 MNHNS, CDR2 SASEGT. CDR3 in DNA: TGTGCCAGCACCCAAACAGAGGAAGGCGGCTATGGCTACACCTTC. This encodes CASTQTEEGGYGYTF.